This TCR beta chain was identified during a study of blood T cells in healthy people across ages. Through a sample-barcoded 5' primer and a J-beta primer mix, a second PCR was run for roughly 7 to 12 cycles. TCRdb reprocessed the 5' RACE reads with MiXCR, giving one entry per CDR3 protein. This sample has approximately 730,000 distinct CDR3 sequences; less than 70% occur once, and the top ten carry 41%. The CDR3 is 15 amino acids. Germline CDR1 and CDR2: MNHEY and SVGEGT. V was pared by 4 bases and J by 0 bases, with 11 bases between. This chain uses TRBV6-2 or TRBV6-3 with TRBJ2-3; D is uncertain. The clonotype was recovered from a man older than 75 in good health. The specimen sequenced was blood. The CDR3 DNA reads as TGTGCCAGCAGTTCCCCAGCGCCGAGCACAGATACGCAGTATTTT. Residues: CASSSPAPSTDTQYF.